This paragraph reports one T cell receptor beta chain. No cognate antigen has been identified for it. No much larger clone exists at a distance of one base, and base qualities are not known. The CDR3 regions of human TCRbeta chains were subjected to immunosequencing. The study's own analysis went as follows. TCRs in the repertoires were compared against a reference library of SARS-CoV-2-specific TCRs that had been generated with the MIRA antigen-specificity platform. Breadth meant the fraction of unique TCRs that were SARS-CoV-2-associated, whereas depth meant the fraction of total T cells that were SARS-CoV-2-associated. Each spike-specific TCR was assigned to its reactive spike region and to a CD4 or CD8 class using the MIRA data. Log10-transformed breadth and depth values were compared by one-way ANOVA with Sidak's multiple comparisons tests. This immuneACCESS table, as held by TCRdb, lists in-frame sequences with V and J called but not all clones. Of the missing ones, under half trace to an unresolved V gene in checked studies; the others have no known cause. V, J and clone size are those of that table, while D and trimming were read from the DNA. The sample table records about 110,000 clones; about 93% of these occur just once. The top ten clonotypes cover 6.2% of the sample.

The CDR3, from cysteine to phenylalanine, totals 14 residues. CDR3 DNA is the only sequence kept; it has 42 bases, read in frame from the first base. The junction carries 15 bases between V and J, which are trimmed by 3 bases and 6 bases respectively. Looking up the germline V gene yields CDR1 KGHSH and CDR2 LQKENI. This specimen's time point label, per the study, means: about 28 days (+/-7) after the second vaccine dose. Because spike-specific TCR depth and breadth did not differ between the two schedules, AZD1222 recipients who got a second dose at roughly 4 weeks were pooled with those who got a second dose at roughly 12 weeks. Vaccinee samples were obtained from the UK trials COV001 and COV002, which included a single-blind randomized controlled phase 2/3 trial of AZD1222 (ChAdOx1 nCoV-19) in healthy adults. Trial participant PBMC samples were collected at day 0 and day 28 after the second dose for TCRbeta chain sequencing.

This sample was taken from a study of T cell responses to AZD1222 COVID-19 vaccine (dated by TCRdb to the early 2020s). Background on the whole study: A total of approximately 240 trial participants underwent TCR sequencing, of whom 207 received two doses of AZD1222 and 26 received two doses of the MenACWY control vaccine. Enrollment into the trials was organized by age into subgroups of 18-55, 56-69 and 70-plus years, and those subgroups contained approximately 160, 26 and 62 TCR-sequenced participants, respectively.

Overall results and qualifications from the work: Participants were mostly white British and included more females than males, and it was suggested by the authors that clonal diversity may have been underestimated. Because no day 14 peak-response samples were available, the repertoires could be characterized only after the peak T cell response. The 56-69-year group was small, and its depth increase did not reach significance, likely because of low power. The vaccine-associated CD4 TCRs covered the entire spike protein, and the dominant responses fell in regions 160-218 and 743-854. Conclusions about previously exposed vaccinees were limited because only a handful of AZD1222 recipients were SARS-CoV-2 seropositive at baseline. A significant rise in spike-specific TCR breadth and depth was observed after two AZD1222 doses relative to day 0 and relative to MenACWY recipients. Reportedly, almost half of the unique spike-specific TCRs recognized epitopes lying outside the regions that are mutated in the B.1.351 and B.1.1.7 variants.

The sample in question was peripheral blood, obtained 28 days after the second AZD1222 dose. The TCR was taken from an adult who received the AZD1222 COVID-19 vaccine. The chain couples TRBV18 to TRBJ2-7, with a weak D call of TRBD2 (5 bases match). The nucleotide sequence reads as follows: TGTGCCAGCTCACCTGGGAGTTCAAGTCTCGAGCAGTACTTC. This sequence encodes CASSPGSSSLEQYF.